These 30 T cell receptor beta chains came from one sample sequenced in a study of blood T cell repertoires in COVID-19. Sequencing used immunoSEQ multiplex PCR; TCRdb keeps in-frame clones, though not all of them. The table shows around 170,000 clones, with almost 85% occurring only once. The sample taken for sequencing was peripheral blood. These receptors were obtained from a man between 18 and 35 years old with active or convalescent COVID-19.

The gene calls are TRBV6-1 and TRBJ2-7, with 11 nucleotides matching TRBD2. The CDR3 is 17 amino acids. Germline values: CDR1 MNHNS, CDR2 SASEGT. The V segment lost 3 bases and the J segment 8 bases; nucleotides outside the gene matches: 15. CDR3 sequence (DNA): TGTGCCAGCAGTGACTGGACTAGCGGGTCTCCGTATCTACAGCAGTACTTC. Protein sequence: CASSDWTSGSPYLQQYF.

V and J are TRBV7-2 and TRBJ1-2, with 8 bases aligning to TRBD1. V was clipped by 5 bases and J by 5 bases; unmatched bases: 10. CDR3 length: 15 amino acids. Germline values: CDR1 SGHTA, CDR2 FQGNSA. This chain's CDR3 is CASSELQGVQYGYTF. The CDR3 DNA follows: TGTGCCAGCAGCGAATTACAGGGGGTCCAATATGGCTACACCTTC. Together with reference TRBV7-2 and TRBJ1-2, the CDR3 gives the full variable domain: GAGVSQSPSNKVTEKGKDVELRCDPISGHTALYWYRQSLGQGLEFLIYFQGNSAPDKSGLPSDRFSAERTGGSVSTLTIQRTQQEDSAVYLCASSELQGVQYGYTFGSGTRLTVV.

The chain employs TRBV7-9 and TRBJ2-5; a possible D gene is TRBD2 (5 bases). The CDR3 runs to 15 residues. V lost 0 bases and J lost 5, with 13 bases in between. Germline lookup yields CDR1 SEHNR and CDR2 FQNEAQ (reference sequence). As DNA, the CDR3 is TGTGCCAGCAGCTTAGCTGGTATGGGAGCGGAGACCCAGTACTTC. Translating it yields CASSLAGMGAETQYF.

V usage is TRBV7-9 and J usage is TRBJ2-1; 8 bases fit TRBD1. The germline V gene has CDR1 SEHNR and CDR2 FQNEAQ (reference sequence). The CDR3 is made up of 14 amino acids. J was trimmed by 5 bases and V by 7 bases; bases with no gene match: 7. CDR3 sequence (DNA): TGTGCCAGCATCAGGACAGGGTCTAACAATGAGCAGTTCTTC. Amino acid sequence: CASIRTGSNNEQFF.

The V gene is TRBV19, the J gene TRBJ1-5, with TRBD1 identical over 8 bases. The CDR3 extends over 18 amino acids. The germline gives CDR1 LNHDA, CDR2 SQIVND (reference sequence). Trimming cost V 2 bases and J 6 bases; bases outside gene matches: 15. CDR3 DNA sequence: TGTGCCAGTAGTATACAAAGTGTTCGGACAGGGTCTGGTCAGCCCCAGCATTTT. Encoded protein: CASSIQSVRTGSGQPQHF.

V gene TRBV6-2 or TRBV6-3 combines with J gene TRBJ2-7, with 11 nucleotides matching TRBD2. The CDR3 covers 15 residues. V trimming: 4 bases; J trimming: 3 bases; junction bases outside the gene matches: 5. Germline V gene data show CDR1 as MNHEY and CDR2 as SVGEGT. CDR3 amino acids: CASSFPGLAVYEQYF. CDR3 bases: TGTGCCAGCAGTTTTCCGGGACTAGCGGTCTACGAGCAGTACTTC.

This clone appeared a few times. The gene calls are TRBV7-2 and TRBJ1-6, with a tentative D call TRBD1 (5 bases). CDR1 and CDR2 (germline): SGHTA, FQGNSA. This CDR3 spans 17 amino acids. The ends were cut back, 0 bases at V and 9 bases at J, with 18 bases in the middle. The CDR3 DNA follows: TGTGCCAGCAGCTTAGCCCTCGGGGCGGGCGGGGGTTCACCCCTCCACTTT. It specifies CASSLALGAGGGSPLHF.

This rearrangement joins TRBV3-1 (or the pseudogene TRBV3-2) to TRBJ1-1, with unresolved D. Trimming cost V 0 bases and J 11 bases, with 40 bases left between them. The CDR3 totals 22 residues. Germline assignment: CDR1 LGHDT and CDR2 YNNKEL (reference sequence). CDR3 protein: CASSQEAAYSWSEQLIFKGAFF. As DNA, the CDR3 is TGTGCCAGCAGCCAAGAGGCCGCATACTCCTGGTCCGAACAGCTGATTTTTAAAGGCGCTTTCTTT.

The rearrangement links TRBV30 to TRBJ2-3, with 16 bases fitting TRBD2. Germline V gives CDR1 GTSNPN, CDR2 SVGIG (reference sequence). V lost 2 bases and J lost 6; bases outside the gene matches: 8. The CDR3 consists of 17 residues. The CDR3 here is CAWSPGTSGGGWDTQYF. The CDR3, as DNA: TGTGCCTGGAGTCCCGGGACTAGCGGGGGGGGATGGGATACGCAGTATTTT.

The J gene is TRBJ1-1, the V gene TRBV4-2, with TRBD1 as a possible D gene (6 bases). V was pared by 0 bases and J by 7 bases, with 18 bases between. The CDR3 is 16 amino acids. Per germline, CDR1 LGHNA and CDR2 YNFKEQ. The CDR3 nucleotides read TGTGCCAGCAGCCAAGAGGCCAGGGGTTACGAGGGTGAAGCTTTCTTT. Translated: CASSQEARGYEGEAFF.

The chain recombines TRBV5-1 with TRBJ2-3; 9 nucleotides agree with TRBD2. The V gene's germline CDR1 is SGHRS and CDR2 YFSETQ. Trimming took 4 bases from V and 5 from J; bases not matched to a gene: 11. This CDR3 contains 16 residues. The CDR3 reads CASSRTAGGPEDTQYF. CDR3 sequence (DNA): TGCGCCAGCAGCCGTACCGCGGGGGGGCCTGAAGATACGCAGTATTTT.

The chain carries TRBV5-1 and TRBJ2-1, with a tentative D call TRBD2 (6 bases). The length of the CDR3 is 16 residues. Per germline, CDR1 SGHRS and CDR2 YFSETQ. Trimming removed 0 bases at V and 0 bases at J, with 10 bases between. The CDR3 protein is CASSLAGGSSYNEQFF. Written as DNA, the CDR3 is TGCGCCAGCAGCTTGGCCGGGGGAAGCTCCTACAATGAGCAGTTCTTC. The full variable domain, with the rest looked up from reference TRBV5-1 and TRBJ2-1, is KAGVTQTPRYLIKTRGQQVTLSCSPISGHRSVSWYQQTPGQGLQFLFEYFSETQRNKGNFPGRFSGRQFSNSRSEMNVSTLELGDSALYLCASSLAGGSSYNEQFFGPGTRLTVL.

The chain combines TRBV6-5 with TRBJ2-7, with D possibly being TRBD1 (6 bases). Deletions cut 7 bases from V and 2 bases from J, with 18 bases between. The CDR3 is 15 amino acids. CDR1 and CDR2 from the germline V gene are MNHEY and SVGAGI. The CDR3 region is CASIPTGTTTYEQYF. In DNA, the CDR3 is TGTGCCAGCATTCCTACCGGGACAACAACCTACGAGCAGTACTTC.

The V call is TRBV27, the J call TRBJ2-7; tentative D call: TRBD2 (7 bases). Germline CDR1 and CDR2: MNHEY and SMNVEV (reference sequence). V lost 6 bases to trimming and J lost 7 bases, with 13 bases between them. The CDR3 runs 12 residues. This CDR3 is CASRGGAREQYF. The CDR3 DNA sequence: TGTGCCAGCAGGGGGGGGGCGCGGGAGCAGTACTTC.

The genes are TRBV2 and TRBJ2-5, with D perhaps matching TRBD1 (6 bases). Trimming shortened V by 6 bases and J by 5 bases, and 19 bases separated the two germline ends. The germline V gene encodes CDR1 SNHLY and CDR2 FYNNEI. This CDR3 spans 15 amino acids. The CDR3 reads CASSEQGQNKETQYF. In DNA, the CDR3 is TGTGCCAGCAGCGAACAAGGACAGAACAAGGAGACCCAGTACTTC. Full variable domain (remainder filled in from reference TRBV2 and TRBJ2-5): EPEVTQTPSHQVTQMGQEVILRCVPISNHLYFYWYRQILGQKVEFLVSFYNNEISEKSEIFDDQFSVERPDGSNFTLKIRSTKLEDSAMYFCASSEQGQNKETQYFGPGTRLLVL.

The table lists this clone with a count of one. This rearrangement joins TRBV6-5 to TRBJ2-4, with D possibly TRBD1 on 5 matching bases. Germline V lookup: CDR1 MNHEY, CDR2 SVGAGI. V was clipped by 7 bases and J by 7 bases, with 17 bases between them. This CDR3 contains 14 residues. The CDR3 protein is CASKPPGNVNIQYF. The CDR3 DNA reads TGTGCCAGCAAACCCCCAGGGAATGTGAACATTCAGTACTTC.

The CDR3 reads CASSLPGGQNTIYF. The CDR3 nucleotides are TGTGCCAGCAGTTTACCAGGAGGCCAAAACACCATATATTTT. This chain joins TRBV28 and TRBJ1-3; no reliable D call. The CDR3 totals 14 residues. The germline gives CDR1 MDHEN, CDR2 SYDVKM. Trimming pared 2 bases from V and 6 bases from J, leaving 11 bases between.

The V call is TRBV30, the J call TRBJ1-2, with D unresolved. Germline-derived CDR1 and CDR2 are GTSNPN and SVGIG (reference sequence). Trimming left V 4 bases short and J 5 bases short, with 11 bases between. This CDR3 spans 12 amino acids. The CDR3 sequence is CAWKTPQYGYTF. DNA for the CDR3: TGTGCCTGGAAAACTCCACAGTATGGCTACACCTTC. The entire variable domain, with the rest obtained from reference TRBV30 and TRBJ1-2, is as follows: SQTIHQWPATLVQPVGSPLSLECTVEGTSNPNLYWYRQAAGRGLQLLFYSVGIGQISSEVPQNLSASRPQDRQFILSSKKLLLSDSGFYLCAWKTPQYGYTFGSGTRLTVV.

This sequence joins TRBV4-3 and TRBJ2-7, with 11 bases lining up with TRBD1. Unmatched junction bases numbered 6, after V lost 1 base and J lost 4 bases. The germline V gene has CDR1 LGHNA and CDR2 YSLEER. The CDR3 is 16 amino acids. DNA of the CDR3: TGCGCCAGCAGCCAAGGCTCCGGGACAGGGGGTTACGAGCAGTACTTC. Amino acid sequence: CASSQGSGTGGYEQYF.

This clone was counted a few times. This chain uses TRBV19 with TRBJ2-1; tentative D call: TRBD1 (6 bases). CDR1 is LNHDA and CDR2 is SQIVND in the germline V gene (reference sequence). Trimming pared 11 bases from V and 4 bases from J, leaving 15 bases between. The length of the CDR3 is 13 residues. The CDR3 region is CAAGSRGYNEQFF. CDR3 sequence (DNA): TGTGCCGCGGGTTCGAGGGGGTACAATGAGCAGTTCTTC.

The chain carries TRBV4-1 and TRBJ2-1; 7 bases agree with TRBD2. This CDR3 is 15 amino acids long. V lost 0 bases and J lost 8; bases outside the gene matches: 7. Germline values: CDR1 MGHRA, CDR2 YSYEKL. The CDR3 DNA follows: TGCGCCAGCAGCCAAGAATCGGGGAGGGGCGATGAGCAGTTCTTC. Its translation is CASSQESGRGDEQFF.

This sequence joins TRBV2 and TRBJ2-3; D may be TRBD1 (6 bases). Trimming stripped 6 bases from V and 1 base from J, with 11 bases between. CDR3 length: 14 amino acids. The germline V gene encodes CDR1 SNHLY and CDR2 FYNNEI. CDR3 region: CASSRTDRTDTQYF. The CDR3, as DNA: TGTGCCAGCAGCCGGACAGACCGCACAGATACGCAGTATTTT.

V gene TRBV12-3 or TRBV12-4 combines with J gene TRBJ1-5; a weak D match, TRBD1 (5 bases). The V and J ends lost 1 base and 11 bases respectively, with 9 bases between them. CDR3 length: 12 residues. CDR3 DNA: TGTGCCAGCAGTTTAGTTCAGGGCTCCCAGCATTTT. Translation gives CASSLVQGSQHF.

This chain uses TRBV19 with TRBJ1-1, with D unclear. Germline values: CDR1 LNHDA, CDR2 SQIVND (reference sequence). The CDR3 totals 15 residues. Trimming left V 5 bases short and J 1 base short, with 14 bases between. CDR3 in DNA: TGTGCCAGTAGTGGACCCCAGCGGGCGAACACTGAAGCTTTCTTT. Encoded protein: CASSGPQRANTEAFF. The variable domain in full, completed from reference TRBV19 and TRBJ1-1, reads DGGITQSPKYLFRKEGQNVTLSCEQNLNHDAMYWYRQDPGQGLRLIYYSQIVNDFQKGDIAEGYSVSREKKESFPLTVTSAQKNPTAFYLCASSGPQRANTEAFFGQGTRLTVV.

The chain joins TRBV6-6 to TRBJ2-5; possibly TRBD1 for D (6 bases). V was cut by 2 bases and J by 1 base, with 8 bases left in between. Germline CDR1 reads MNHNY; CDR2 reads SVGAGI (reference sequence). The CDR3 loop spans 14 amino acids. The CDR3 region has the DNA TGTGCCAGCAGTTACCGACAGGTCCAAGAGACCCAGTACTTC. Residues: CASSYRQVQETQYF.

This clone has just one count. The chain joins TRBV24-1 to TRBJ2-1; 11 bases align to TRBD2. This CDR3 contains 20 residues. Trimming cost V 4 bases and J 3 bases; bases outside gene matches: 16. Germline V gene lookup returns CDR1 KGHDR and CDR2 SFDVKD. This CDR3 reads CATSDAVGRGLAENYNEQFF. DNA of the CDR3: TGTGCCACCAGTGACGCGGTTGGAAGGGGACTAGCGGAGAACTACAATGAGCAGTTCTTC.

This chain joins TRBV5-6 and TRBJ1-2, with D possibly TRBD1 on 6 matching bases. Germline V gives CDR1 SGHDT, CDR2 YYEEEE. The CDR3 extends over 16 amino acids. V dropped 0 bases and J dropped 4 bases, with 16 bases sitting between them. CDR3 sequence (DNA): TGTGCCAGCAGCTTGGCTTATAAGACAGGAATCTATGGCTACACCTTC. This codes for CASSLAYKTGIYGYTF.

CDR3: CSVESSNTGELFF. As DNA, the CDR3 is TGCAGCGTTGAGTCCTCGAACACCGGGGAGCTGTTTTTT. The chain employs TRBV29-1 and TRBJ2-2; D is uncertain. This CDR3 is 13 amino acids long. The V end was cut by 3 bases, the J end by 0 bases, with 5 bases between. CDR1 is SQVTM, CDR2 ANQGSEA, per germline.

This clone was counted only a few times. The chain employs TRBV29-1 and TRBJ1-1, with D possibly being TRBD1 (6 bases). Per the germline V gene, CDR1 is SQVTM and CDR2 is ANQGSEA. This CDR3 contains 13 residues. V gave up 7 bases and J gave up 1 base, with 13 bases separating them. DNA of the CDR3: TGCAGCGGCGGACAGTTGGGGAACACTGAAGCTTTCTTT. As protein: CSGGQLGNTEAFF. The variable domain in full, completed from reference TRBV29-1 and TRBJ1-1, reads SAVISQKPSRDICQRGTSLTIQCQVDSQVTMMFWYRQQPGQSLTLIATANQGSEATYESGFVIDKFPISRPNLTFSTLTVSNMSPEDSSIYLCSGGQLGNTEAFFGQGTRLTVV.

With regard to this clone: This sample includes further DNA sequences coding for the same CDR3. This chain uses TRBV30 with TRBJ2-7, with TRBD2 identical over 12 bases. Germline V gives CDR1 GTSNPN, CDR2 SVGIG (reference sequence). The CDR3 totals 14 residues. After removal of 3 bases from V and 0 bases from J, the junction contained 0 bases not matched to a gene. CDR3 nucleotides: TGTGCCTGGAGGACTAGCGGGAGCTCCTACGAGCAGTACTTC. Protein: CAWRTSGSSYEQYF.